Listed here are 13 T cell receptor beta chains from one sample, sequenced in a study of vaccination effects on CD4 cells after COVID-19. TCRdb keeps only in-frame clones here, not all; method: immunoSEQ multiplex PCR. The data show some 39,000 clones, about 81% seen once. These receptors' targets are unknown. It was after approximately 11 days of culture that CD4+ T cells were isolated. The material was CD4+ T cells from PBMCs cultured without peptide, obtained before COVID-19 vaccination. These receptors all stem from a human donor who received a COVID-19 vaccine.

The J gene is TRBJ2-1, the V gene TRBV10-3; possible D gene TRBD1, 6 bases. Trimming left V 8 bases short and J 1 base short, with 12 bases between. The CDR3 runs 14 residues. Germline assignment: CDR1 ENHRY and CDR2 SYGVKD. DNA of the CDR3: TGTGCCATCTCTTCCGGGACATCCTACAATGAGCAGTTCTTC. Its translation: CAISSGTSYNEQFF.

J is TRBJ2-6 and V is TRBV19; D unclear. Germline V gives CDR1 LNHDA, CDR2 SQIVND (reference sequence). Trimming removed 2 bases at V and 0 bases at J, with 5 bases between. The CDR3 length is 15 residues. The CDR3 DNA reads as TGTGCCAGTAGTATACGGCTCTCTGGGGCCAACGTCCTGACTTTC. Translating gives CASSIRLSGANVLTF.

The DNA for the CDR3 is TGTGCCAGCAGCCGAACCCCAGGGCGGCTGGGGACCGGGGAGCTGTTTTTT. Translating it yields CASSRTPGRLGTGELFF. This chain links TRBV7-9 with TRBJ2-2; D possibly corresponds to TRBD1 (5 bases). CDR3 size: 17 residues. The ends were cut back, 5 bases at V and 5 bases at J, with 21 bases in the middle. Germline V gene lookup returns CDR1 SEHNR and CDR2 FQNEAQ (reference sequence).

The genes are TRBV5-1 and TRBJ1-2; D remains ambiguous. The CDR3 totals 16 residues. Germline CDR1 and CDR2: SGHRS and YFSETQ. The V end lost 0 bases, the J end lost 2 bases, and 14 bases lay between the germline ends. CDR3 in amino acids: CASSLAPPASNYGYTF. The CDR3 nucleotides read TGCGCCAGCAGCTTGGCCCCACCCGCGAGCAACTATGGCTACACCTTC.

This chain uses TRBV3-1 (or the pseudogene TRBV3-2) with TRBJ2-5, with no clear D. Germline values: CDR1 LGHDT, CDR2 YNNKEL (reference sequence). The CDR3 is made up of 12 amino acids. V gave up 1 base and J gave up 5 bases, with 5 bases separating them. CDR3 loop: CASSQVGETQYF. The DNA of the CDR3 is TGTGCCAGCAGCCAAGTGGGGGAGACCCAGTACTTC.

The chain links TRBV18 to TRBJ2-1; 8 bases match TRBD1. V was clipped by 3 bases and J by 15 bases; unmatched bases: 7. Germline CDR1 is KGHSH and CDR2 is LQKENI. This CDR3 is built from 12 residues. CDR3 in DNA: TGTGCCAGCTCACCCGAGACAGGGGTGGTGTTCTTC. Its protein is CASSPETGVVFF.

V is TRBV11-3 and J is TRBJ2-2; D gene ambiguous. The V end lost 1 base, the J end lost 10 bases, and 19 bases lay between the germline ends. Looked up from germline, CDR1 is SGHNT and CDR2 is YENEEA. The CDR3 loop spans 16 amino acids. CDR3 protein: CASSLGGLSMMEELFF. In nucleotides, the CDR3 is TGTGCCAGCAGCTTAGGTGGCCTGAGTATGATGGAGGAGCTGTTTTTT.

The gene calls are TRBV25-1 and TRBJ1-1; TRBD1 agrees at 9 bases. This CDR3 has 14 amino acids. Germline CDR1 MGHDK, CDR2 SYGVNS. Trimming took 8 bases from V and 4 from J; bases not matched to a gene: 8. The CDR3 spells CASGQGRWGTEAFF. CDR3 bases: TGTGCCAGCGGACAGGGGCGCTGGGGCACTGAAGCTTTCTTT.

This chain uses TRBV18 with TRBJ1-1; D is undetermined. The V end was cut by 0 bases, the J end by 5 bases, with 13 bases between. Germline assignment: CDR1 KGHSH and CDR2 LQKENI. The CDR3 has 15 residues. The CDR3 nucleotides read TGTGCCAGCTCACCACCGGGCCAGACTGAGACTGAAGCTTTCTTT. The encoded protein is CASSPPGQTETEAFF.

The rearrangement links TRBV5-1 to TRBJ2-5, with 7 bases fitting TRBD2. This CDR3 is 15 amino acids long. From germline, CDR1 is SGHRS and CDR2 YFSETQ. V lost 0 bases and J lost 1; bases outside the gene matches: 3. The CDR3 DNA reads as TGCGCCAGCAGCTTGGTGGGACTAACCCAAGAGACCCAGTACTTC. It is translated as CASSLVGLTQETQYF.

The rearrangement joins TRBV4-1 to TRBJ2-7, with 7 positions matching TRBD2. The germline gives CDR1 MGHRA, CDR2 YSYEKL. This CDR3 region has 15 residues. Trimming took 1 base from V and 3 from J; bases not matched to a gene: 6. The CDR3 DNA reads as TGCGCCAGCAGCCAAGCTAATGGCGGGAGCTACGAGCAGTACGTC. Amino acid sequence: CASSQANGGSYEQYV.

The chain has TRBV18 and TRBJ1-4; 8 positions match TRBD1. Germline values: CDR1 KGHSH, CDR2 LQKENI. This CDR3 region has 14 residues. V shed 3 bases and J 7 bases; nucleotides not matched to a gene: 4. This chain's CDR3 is CASSPTGASEKLFF. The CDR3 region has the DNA TGTGCCAGCTCACCGACAGGGGCCTCTGAAAAACTGTTTTTT.

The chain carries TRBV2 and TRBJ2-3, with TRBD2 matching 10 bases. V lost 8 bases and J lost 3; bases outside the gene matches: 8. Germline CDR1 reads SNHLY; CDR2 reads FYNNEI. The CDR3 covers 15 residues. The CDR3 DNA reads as TGTGCCAGCCGTCCTAGCGGGGGTCCGACAGATACGCAGTATTTT. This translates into CASRPSGGPTDTQYF. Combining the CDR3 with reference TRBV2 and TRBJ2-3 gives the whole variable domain EPEVTQTPSHQVTQMGQEVILRCVPISNHLYFYWYRQILGQKVEFLVSFYNNEISEKSEIFDDQFSVERPDGSNFTLKIRSTKLEDSAMYFCASRPSGGPTDTQYFGPGTRLTVL.